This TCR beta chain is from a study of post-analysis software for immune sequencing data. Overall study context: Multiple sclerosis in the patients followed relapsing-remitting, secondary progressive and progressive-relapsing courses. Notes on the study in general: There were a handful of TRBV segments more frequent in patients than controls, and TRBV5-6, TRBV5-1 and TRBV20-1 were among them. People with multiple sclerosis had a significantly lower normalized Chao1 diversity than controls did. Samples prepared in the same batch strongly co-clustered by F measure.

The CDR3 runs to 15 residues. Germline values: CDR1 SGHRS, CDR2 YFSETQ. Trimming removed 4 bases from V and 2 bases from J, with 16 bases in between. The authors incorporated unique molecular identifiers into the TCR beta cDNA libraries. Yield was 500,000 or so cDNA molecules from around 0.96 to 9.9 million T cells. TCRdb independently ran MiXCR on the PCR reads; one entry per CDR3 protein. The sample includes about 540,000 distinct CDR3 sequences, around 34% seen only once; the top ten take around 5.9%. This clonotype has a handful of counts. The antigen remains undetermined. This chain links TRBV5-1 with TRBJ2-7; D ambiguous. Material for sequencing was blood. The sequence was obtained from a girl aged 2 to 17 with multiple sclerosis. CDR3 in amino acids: CASSPTQAGPYEQYF. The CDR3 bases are TGCGCCAGCAGCCCTACGCAGGCCGGTCCCTACGAGCAGTACTTC.